This T cell receptor (beta chain) was recovered during a study of glioma-infiltrating T cells. Looking at the study overall: Low-grade gliomas were grade II; glioblastomas were grade IV at initial diagnosis. Dexamethasone exposure before glioma surgery was limited to six or fewer days. Whole-study results and caveats: Signature shared blood CDR3 motifs were enriched in low-divergence and depleted in high-divergence patients. Gliomas, especially low-grade, showed above-expected tissue-blood divergence; non-neoplastic patients showed below.

The iRepertoire nested amplicon-rescue multiplex PCR amplified TCR alpha and beta CDR3s from RNA. TCRdb independently ran MiXCR on the multiplex PCR reads; one entry per CDR3 protein. The sample carries around 350,000 distinct CDR3 sequences, less than 50% recorded once. In the case of this clonotype: Its antigen is undetermined.

Sequencing was done on a sample of glioma tissue, nonneoplastic brain tissue, or PBMCs (not recorded which). This clonotype originated in a human donor with low-grade glioma or glioblastoma, undergoing nonglioma brain surgery, or in good health (not recorded which).

The DNA of the CDR3 is TGCAGTGCAGCGCCGGGACTAGCGGGAGGTTCCTACAGGGAGCAGTTCTTC. This gives the protein CSAAPGLAGGSYREQFF. The gene calls are TRBV20-1 and TRBJ2-1; 15 bases line up with TRBD2. Looked up from germline, CDR1 is DFQATT and CDR2 is SNEGSKA (reference sequence). The CDR3 length is 17 residues. V was pared by 6 bases and J by 10 bases, with 16 bases of the junction left unmatched.